Listed below are T cell receptor beta chains from one sample, sequenced in a study of T cells in Graves' hyperthyroidism and ophthalmopathy. TCRdb re-derived calls from the multiplex PCR reads in MiXCR, one entry per CDR3 protein. The sample records a few hundred thousand distinct CDR3 sequences, roughly 18% being singletons. Sequencing input: blood. Every receptor here comes from a woman under 30 with Graves' ophthalmopathy. Both conserved end residues are part of each CDR3. D genes are given only for firm matches. Only part of the rows carry a size: once, few, many, or a class if the clone is expanded.

clone_size d_call j_call v_call cdr3_aa cdr3_nt
many . TRBJ1-1 TRBV12-5 CASGPSGRNTEAFF TGTGCTAGTGGTCCCTCAGGAAGGAACACTGAAGCTTTCTTT
. . TRBJ2-2 TRBV7-3 CASSAYSRGLNTGELFF TGTGCCAGCAGCGCCTACTCTCGGGGGCTGAACACCGGGGAGCTGTTTTTT
many . TRBJ1-1 TRBV11-2 CASSLDLREYAEAFF TGTGCCAGCAGCTTAGATCTGAGGGAATACGCTGAAGCTTTCTTT
. TRBD2 TRBJ2-3 TRBV10-3 CAISEGGTSGGTDTQYF TGTGCCATCAGTGAGGGAGGGACTAGCGGGGGTACAGATACGCAGTATTTT
many TRBD2 TRBJ2-1 TRBV27 CASTNEAASGSAEQFF TGTGCCAGCACCAACGAAGCGGCTAGCGGGAGCGCTGAGCAGTTCTTC
. TRBD2 TRBJ2-5 TRBV7-3 CASSRSGSDETQYF TGTGCCAGCAGTCGTAGCGGGAGTGATGAGACCCAGTACTTC
many . TRBJ2-7 TRBV7-9 CASSHPTVDEQYF TGTGCCAGCAGCCACCCCACCGTTGACGAGCAGTACTTC
many . TRBJ2-1 TRBV30 CAWSAQGLRVF TGTGCCTGGAGTGCGCAGGGCCTCCGGGTCTTC
. . TRBJ2-7 TRBV20-1 CSAPRDDLSYEQYF TGCAGTGCGCCCCGGGACGACCTCTCCTACGAGCAGTACTTC
. TRBD2 TRBJ2-7 TRBV20-1 CRGLAGNEQYF TGCAGGGGACTAGCGGGGAACGAGCAGTACTTC
many TRBD1 TRBJ1-4 TRBV3-1 CASSDPGSRGAEKLFF TGTGCCAGCAGCGATCCTGGGAGCAGGGGGGCGGAAAAACTGTTTTTT
. . TRBJ1-1 TRBV30 CASISDAEAFF TGTGCCAGTATTTCCGACGCTGAAGCTTTCTTT
few . TRBJ1-6 TRBV9 CASSPGISPLHF TGTGCCAGCAGTCCAGGGATCTCACCCCTCCACTTT
many . TRBJ1-2 TRBV10-2 CASTGTVIYGYTF TGCGCCAGCACTGGGACGGTAATCTATGGCTACACCTTC
many TRBD2 TRBJ2-5 TRBV12-5 CASAAGGDQETQYF TGTGCTAGTGCTGCGGGGGGGGACCAAGAGACCCAGTACTTC
many TRBD2 TRBJ2-1 TRBV3-1 CASSQRPGGSHNEQFF TGTGCCAGCAGCCAACGTCCGGGGGGAAGTCACAATGAGCAGTTCTTC
. TRBD1 TRBJ2-3 TRBV25-1 CASTIGTGGGTDAQYF TGTGCCAGCACCATAGGAACAGGGGGCGGTACAGATGCGCAGTATTTT
. . TRBJ2-2 TRBV9 CASSGPTVAGELFF TGTGCCAGCAGCGGGCCGACAGTCGCCGGGGAGCTGTTTTTT
many . TRBJ2-2 TRBV30 CAWRTENTGELFF TGTGCCTGGAGGACAGAGAACACCGGGGAGCTGTTTTTT
few TRBD1 TRBJ2-7 TRBV28 CASSLSYRGQREQYF TGTGCCAGCAGTTTGTCTTACAGGGGGCAGCGCGAGCAGTACTTC
few . TRBJ1-4 TRBV14 CASSQRLAEKLFF TGTGCCAGCAGCCAAAGACTTGCTGAAAAACTGTTTTTT
many . TRBJ1-1 TRBV28 CASSLLAGGDTEAFF TGTGCCAGCAGTTTATTGGCGGGGGGGGACACTGAAGCTTTCTTT
. TRBD1 TRBJ1-5 TRBV19 CASSPWDSSNQPQHF TGTGCCAGTAGTCCCTGGGACAGTAGCAATCAGCCCCAGCATTTT
many TRBD1 TRBJ1-5 TRBV20-1 CSARQGANSNQPQHF TGCAGTGCCAGACAGGGGGCGAATAGCAATCAGCCCCAGCATTTT
few . TRBJ2-2 TRBV5-5 CASSPDGGNTGELFF TGTGCCAGCAGCCCGGACGGGGGAAACACCGGGGAGCTGTTTTTT
. . TRBJ2-3 TRBV7-9 CASSLPLLDTQYF TGTGCCAGCAGCCTACCCCTATTGGATACGCAGTATTTT
many TRBD1 TRBJ2-5 TRBV6-1 CASSSPGQGLETQYF TGTGCCAGCAGTTCCCCGGGACAGGGGTTAGAGACCCAGTACTTC
many . TRBJ1-3 TRBV30 CAWSVMGSPRASGNTIYF TGTGCCTGGAGTGTTATGGGGTCACCCCGAGCCTCGGGAAACACCATATATTTT
many . TRBJ1-1 TRBV7-2 CASSTGTLNTEAFF TGTGCCAGCAGCACCGGGACACTAAACACTGAAGCTTTCTTT
few TRBD1 TRBJ2-2 TRBV5-8 CASSQTGWYTGELFF TGTGCCAGCAGCCAGACAGGGTGGTACACCGGGGAGCTGTTTTTT
few . TRBJ2-5 TRBV3-1 CASSQYTGTGQYF TGTGCCAGCAGCCAGTATACAGGGACGGGCCAGTACTTC
. . TRBJ1-3 TRBV28 CASSQPGQFSGNTIYF TGTGCCAGCAGCCAACCCGGACAATTCTCTGGAAACACCATATATTTT
few . TRBJ1-5 TRBV28 CASSSGRHQPQHF TGTGCCAGCAGTTCCGGGAGGCATCAGCCCCAGCATTTT
many . TRBJ1-1 TRBV20-1 CSAPRVGTEAFF TGCAGTGCGCCCAGGGTCGGCACTGAAGCTTTCTTT
. TRBD2 TRBJ2-7 TRBV5-1 CASSLLNSGIDSYEQYF TGCGCCAGCAGCTTGCTTAATAGCGGGATAGATTCCTACGAGCAGTACTTC
few . TRBJ1-4 TRBV28 CASSPTYNLDEKLFF TGTGCCAGCAGTCCGACTTATAACCTGGACGAAAAACTGTTTTTT
many . TRBJ1-4 TRBV6-6 CASSYRGGEKLFF TGTGCCAGCAGTTACAGGGGAGGAGAAAAACTGTTTTTT
. . TRBJ1-5 TRBV2 CASSHTPGTRNQPRHF TGCGCCAGCAGCCACACACCAGGGACTCGCAATCAGCCCCGGCATTTT
few . TRBJ1-5 TRBV6-1 CASSEGEEGNQPQHF TGTGCCAGCAGTGAGGGGGAGGAGGGCAATCAGCCCCAGCATTTT
many . TRBJ2-5 TRBV12-3/TRBV12-4 CASSFKGPEETQYF TGTGCCAGCAGTTTTAAGGGGCCCGAGGAGACCCAGTACTTC
once TRBD2 TRBJ2-3 TRBV20-1 CSAKTSGGRTDTQYF TGCAGTGCTAAAACAAGCGGGGGGCGCACAGATACGCAGTATTTT
. TRBD1 TRBJ1-5 TRBV19 CASDGQGVRSNQPQHF TGTGCCAGTGATGGACAGGGAGTGAGAAGCAATCAGCCCCAGCATTTT
many TRBD2 TRBJ2-7 TRBV20-1 CSAAGTSSYEQYF TGCAGTGCTGCCGGGACTAGCTCCTACGAGCAGTACTTC
few . TRBJ2-2 TRBV29-1 CSFRGATGELFF TGCAGCTTCAGGGGCGCGACCGGGGAGCTGTTTTTT
few . TRBJ1-1 TRBV27 CASSSQWGAYNTEAFF TGTGCCAGCAGTTCGCAGTGGGGGGCGTACAACACTGAAGCTTTCTTT
few . TRBJ1-2 TRBV29-1 CSVTTVSYYGYTF TGCAGCGTTACGACAGTTTCCTACTATGGCTACACCTTC
many TRBD1 TRBJ2-7 TRBV6-2/TRBV6-3 CASTYRDRGRYEQYF TGTGCCAGCACCTACCGGGACAGGGGTCGGTACGAGCAGTACTTC
many TRBD1 TRBJ2-7 TRBV14 CASSRPGGEYEQYF TGTGCCAGCAGCCGACCAGGGGGAGAGTACGAGCAGTACTTC
few . TRBJ1-5 TRBV30 CAWGTGGGNQPQHF TGTGCCTGGGGAACAGGCGGCGGGAATCAGCCCCAGCATTTT